Given below is one T cell receptor (beta chain) in context. Its antigen is not yet known. No quality values exist for individual bases; no much larger clone is one base distant. Inclusive of the bounding cysteine and phenylalanine, the CDR3 is 14 residues long. Of the read, only the CDR3 DNA is kept; its 42 bases are in frame from base 1. V is shortened by 6 bases, J by 8 bases, and the region joining them spans 16 bases. For CDR1 and CDR2, the germline V gene (reference sequence) lists MNHEY and SMNVEV. The source of the sample is a study of blood T cell repertoires in COVID-19 (dated by TCRdb to about 2020). Regarding the research as a whole: Collaborator samples came from the United States, Italy and Spain and covered acute and convalescent phases of COVID-19. The prospective study material was composed of cDNA or gDNA derived from T cells, B-cell-depleted T cells, or PBMCs. Deeply sampled blood TCRbeta repertoires from subjects exposed to, actively infected with, or recovered from COVID-19 were included in the dataset. The repertoires were made available in a free public database intended to serve as a resource for research on the immune response to SARS-CoV-2. Samples came from the ongoing ImmuneRACE study (first 160 participants) plus 1,254 subjects from 6 global collaborators. The sample metadata nearly always contained a de-identified subject ID, COVID-19 status, age in years and sex. Where available, HLA class I and class II types were obtained from metadata supplied by the sample provider rather than from assay-based typing.

The immunoSEQ Assay, a bias-controlled multiplex PCR, was used to amplify TCRbeta CDR3 regions from genomic DNA. The authors' pipeline ran thus. The number of nucleated cells in each sample was estimated from the amplification of reference gene primers within the assay. To quantify the absolute abundance of each unique TCRbeta CDR3 rearrangement, sequence reads were collapsed and filtered. For each sample, productive Simpson clonality was calculated as the square root of Simpson's diversity index over productive rearrangements. TCRdb mirrors the immuneACCESS table, restricted to in-frame sequences. Some clones are absent from its copies; in checked studies, under half trace to an unresolved V gene, and the reason for the others is unknown. The DNA gave D and trimming, while V, J and clone size come from that table. The sample table shows 200,000 to 250,000 clones, and more than 65% are seen once. The top ten constitute roughly 2.3% of the sample.

Broad study findings and their caveats: How much clinical and demographic metadata was included differed by source and by participant, and the metadata was provided uncurated.

Whole blood was collected in K2EDTA tubes by collaborating institutions according to the institutions' own protocols. For TCRbeta analysis, collaborators shipped samples in one of three forms: frozen whole blood, isolated PBMCs, or DNA extracted from either of those sample types. Recombination linked TRBV27 to TRBJ1-4; TRBD1 is perhaps the D gene, given 5 matching bases. The sample comprised peripheral blood. This sequence was found in a woman aged 60-75 years with acute or convalescent COVID-19. The DNA is as follows: TGTGCCAGCAGACCCAGGGTAACGGTCGAAAAACTGTTTTTT. It codes for CASRPRVTVEKLFF.